A selection of T cell receptor beta chains follows, all from one sample in a study of blood T cell repertoires in COVID-19. Assay used: immunoSEQ multiplex PCR; TCRdb lists only in-frame clones, some missing. The sample has a few hundred thousand clones; approximately 85% are singletons. Sequencing was performed on peripheral blood. The receptors come from a woman in her seventies with COVID-19, enrolled during active disease. The CDR3 runs from the conserved cysteine through the conserved F or W. The D gene is left open where the match is weak. Part of the rows lack a size; the others show once, few, many or a class for expanded clones.

TRBV12-3/TRBV12-4	-	TRBJ1-2	TRBD1	CASSQDRVSGYTF	TGTGCCAGCAGCCAAGACAGGGTTAGTGGCTACACCTTC
TRBV7-3	-	TRBJ2-5	-	CASSPGSQETQYF	TGTGCCAGCAGCCCCGGGTCCCAAGAGACCCAGTACTTC
TRBV29-1	-	TRBJ1-5	TRBD1	CSVAQGQNQPQHF	TGCAGCGTTGCACAGGGGCAGAATCAGCCCCAGCATTTT
TRBV6-4	-	TRBJ1-2	-	CASSPALGPAWGYTF	TGTGCCAGCAGTCCAGCCCTGGGCCCCGCATGGGGCTACACCTTC
TRBV6-6	once	TRBJ1-5	-	CASSYSQDSNQPQHF	TGTGCCAGCAGTTACTCGCAGGATAGCAATCAGCCCCAGCATTTT
TRBV29-1	once	TRBJ2-1	TRBD1	CSVPPGQGQVEQFF	TGCAGCGTTCCTCCGGGACAGGGTCAGGTCGAGCAGTTCTTC
TRBV7-2	-	TRBJ1-6	TRBD1	CASSTTTGGSSPLHF	TGTGCCAGCAGCACTACTACAGGGGGAAGTTCACCCCTCCACTTT
TRBV13	-	TRBJ2-1	TRBD2	CASSLEGLAGGTPYNEQFF	TGTGCCAGCAGCTTAGAAGGACTAGCGGGGGGTACGCCCTACAATGAGCAGTTCTTC
TRBV7-2	-	TRBJ2-7	TRBD2	CASSLGGRSGEQYF	TGTGCCAGCAGCTTAGGCGGGAGGTCAGGCGAGCAGTACTTC
TRBV29-1	-	TRBJ1-1	TRBD1	CSAEIGQGTTEAFF	TGCAGCGCCGAGATTGGACAGGGTACCACTGAAGCTTTCTTT
TRBV11-3	-	TRBJ2-5	-	CASSTSTVQETQYF	TGTGCCAGCAGCACTTCGACAGTCCAAGAGACCCAGTACTTC
TRBV12-3/TRBV12-4	-	TRBJ1-1	-	CASADFLNTEAFF	TGTGCCAGCGCAGACTTCCTGAACACTGAAGCTTTCTTT
TRBV6-7	-	TRBJ2-7	TRBD2	CASSYLAGGNYEQYF	TGTGCCAGCAGTTACCTAGCGGGGGGGAACTACGAGCAGTACTTC
TRBV19	-	TRBJ2-2	-	CASNGGLTTNTGELFF	TGTGCCAGTAACGGCGGGCTTACGACGAACACCGGGGAGCTGTTTTTT
TRBV4-3	-	TRBJ1-1	TRBD1	CASSQDARGSTEAFF	TGCGCCAGCAGCCAAGACGCCAGGGGGAGCACTGAAGCTTTCTTT
TRBV5-1	once	TRBJ1-2	TRBD1	CASSQDREDGGYTF	TGCGCCAGCAGCCAGGACAGGGAGGACGGTGGCTACACCTTC
TRBV5-6	-	TRBJ1-2	-	CASSFGQGGGYTF	TGTGCCAGCAGCTTCGGGCAGGGTGGTGGCTACACCTTC
TRBV5-1	-	TRBJ2-7	TRBD2	CASSLGWREGHYEQYF	TGCGCCAGCAGCTTGGGGTGGCGGGAGGGCCACTACGAGCAGTACTTC
TRBV6-6	-	TRBJ1-1	TRBD1	CASSRDRGRGEGTEAFF	TGTGCCAGCAGTCGCGACAGGGGGCGCGGGGAGGGCACTGAAGCTTTCTTT
TRBV15	-	TRBJ1-1	-	CATSMVRLQYGAAFF	TGTGCCACCTCAATGGTGCGACTTCAGTATGGGGCAGCTTTCTTT
TRBV7-3	-	TRBJ2-3	TRBD2	CASSFSGSGTDTQYF	TGTGCCAGCAGCTTCAGCGGGAGCGGCACAGATACGCAGTATTTT
TRBV7-9	once	TRBJ1-5	-	CASSPWGHQPQHF	TGTGCCAGCAGCCCATGGGGGCACCAGCCCCAGCATTTT
TRBV9	-	TRBJ1-6	-	CASSGRTVPYSPLHF	TGTGCCAGCAGCGGGAGAACGGTGCCTTACTCACCCCTCCACTTT
TRBV5-4	-	TRBJ2-5	-	CASSLASETQYF	TGTGCCAGCAGCTTGGCCTCAGAGACCCAGTACTTC
TRBV5-4	-	TRBJ1-1	-	CASSSLGRVAEAFF	TGTGCCAGCAGCTCTTTAGGCAGGGTCGCTGAAGCTTTCTTT
TRBV6-5	-	TRBJ2-7	TRBD2	CASNGLAGSHEQYF	TGTGCCAGCAACGGACTAGCGGGGAGCCACGAGCAGTACTTC
TRBV6-5	once	TRBJ1-2	-	CASSYGGTNYGYTF	TGTGCCAGCAGTTACGGGGGGACTAACTATGGCTACACCTTC
TRBV7-2	-	TRBJ2-1	TRBD2	CASSRGGRKEQFF	TGTGCCAGCAGCAGGGGCGGGAGAAAAGAGCAGTTCTTC
TRBV5-6	-	TRBJ1-2	-	CASRPTGIYGYTF	TGTGCCAGCAGGCCGACGGGGATCTATGGCTACACCTTC
TRBV11-2	-	TRBJ1-2	TRBD1	CASSFTDRGRAGYTF	TGTGCCAGCAGCTTCACGGACAGGGGGCGTGCTGGCTACACCTTC
TRBV21-1	-	TRBJ1-6	-	CASTNLGTGGARNSPLHF	TGTGCCAGCACCAACCTGGGAACAGGGGGCGCGAGGAATTCACCCCTCCACTTT
TRBV7-7	-	TRBJ2-2	-	CASSPTPVDTGELFF	TGTGCTAGCAGCCCCACTCCCGTCGACACCGGGGAGCTGTTTTTT
TRBV15	-	TRBJ1-5	-	CATSRDGPQHF	TGTGCCACCAGCAGAGACGGGCCCCAGCATTTT
TRBV19	-	TRBJ1-5	-	CASSMLPQGRNQPQHF	TGTGCCAGTAGTATGTTGCCTCAGGGCAGAAATCAGCCCCAGCATTTT
TRBV11-3	-	TRBJ2-3	TRBD1	CASSLNRGGTDTQYF	TGTGCCAGCAGCTTAAACAGGGGTGGCACAGATACGCAGTATTTT
TRBV7-9	-	TRBJ2-7	TRBD2	CASSTRTSGRVSEQYF	TGTGCCAGCAGCACCCGGACTAGCGGGAGAGTATCCGAGCAGTACTTC
TRBV11-2	-	TRBJ1-1	TRBD1	CASETRTGENTEAFF	TGTGCCAGCGAAACCCGGACAGGGGAAAACACTGAAGCTTTCTTT
TRBV5-1	-	TRBJ1-1	-	CASSFGGADTEAFF	TGCGCCAGCAGCTTTGGGGGGGCGGACACTGAAGCTTTCTTT
TRBV19	-	TRBJ1-1	-	CASSQSTAPNTEAFF	TGTGCCAGTAGCCAGTCGACAGCCCCGAACACTGAAGCTTTCTTT
TRBV5-1	-	TRBJ2-2	-	CASSFDSYTGELFF	TGCGCCAGCAGCTTTGACTCATACACCGGGGAGCTGTTTTTT